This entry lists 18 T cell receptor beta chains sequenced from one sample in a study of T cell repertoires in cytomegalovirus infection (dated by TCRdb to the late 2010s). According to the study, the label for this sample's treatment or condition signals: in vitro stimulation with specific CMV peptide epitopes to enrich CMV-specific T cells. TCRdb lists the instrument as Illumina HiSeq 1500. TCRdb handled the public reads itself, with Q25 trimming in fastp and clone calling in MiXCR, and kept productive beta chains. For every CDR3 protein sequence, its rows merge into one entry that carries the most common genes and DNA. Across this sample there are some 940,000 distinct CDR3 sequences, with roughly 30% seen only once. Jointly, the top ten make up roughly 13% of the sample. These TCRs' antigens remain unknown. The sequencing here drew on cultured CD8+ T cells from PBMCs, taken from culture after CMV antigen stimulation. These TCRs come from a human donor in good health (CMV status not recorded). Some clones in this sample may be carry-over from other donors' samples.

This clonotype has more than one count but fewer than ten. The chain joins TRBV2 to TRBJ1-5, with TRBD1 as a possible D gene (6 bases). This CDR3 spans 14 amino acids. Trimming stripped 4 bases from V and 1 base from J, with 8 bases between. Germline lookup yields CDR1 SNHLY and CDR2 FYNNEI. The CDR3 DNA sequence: TGTGCCAGCAGTGTAACAGGGAGCAATCAGCCCCAGCATTTT. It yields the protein CASSVTGSNQPQHF.

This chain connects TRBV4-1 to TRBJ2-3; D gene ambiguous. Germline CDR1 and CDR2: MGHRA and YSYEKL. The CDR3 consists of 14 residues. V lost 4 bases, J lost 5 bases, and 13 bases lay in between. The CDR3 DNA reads TGCGCCAGCAGCCCTCACGGGTCAGGAGATACGCAGTATTTT. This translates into CASSPHGSGDTQYF.

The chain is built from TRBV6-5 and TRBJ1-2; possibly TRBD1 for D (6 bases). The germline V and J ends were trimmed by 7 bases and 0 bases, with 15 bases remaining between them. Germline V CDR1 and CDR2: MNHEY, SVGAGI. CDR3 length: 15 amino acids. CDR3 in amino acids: CASTDGGGTNYGYTF. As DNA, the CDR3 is TGTGCCAGCACGGACGGAGGGGGGACTAACTATGGCTACACCTTC.

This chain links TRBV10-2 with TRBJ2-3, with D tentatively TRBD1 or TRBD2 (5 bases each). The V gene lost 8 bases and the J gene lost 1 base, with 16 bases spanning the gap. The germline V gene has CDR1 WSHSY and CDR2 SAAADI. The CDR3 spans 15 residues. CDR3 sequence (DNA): TGCGCCAGCGTTCTCGGGACCATTCGCACAGATACGCAGTATTTT. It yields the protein CASVLGTIRTDTQYF.

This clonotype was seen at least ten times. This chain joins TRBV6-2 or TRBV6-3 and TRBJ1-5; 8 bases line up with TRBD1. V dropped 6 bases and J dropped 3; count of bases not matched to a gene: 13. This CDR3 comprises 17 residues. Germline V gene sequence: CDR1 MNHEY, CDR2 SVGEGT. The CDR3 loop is CASSHNPDRGYNQPQHF. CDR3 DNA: TGTGCCAGCAGCCATAACCCCGACAGGGGATACAATCAGCCCCAGCATTTT.

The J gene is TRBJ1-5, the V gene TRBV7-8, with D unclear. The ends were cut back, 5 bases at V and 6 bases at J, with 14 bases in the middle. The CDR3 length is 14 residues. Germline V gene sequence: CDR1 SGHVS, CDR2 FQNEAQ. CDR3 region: CASSTPGVPQPQHF. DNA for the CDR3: TGTGCCAGCAGCACCCCAGGCGTCCCTCAGCCCCAGCATTTT.

The CDR3 DNA is TGCAGTGCTAGGTCGGGGACTAGCTTGGGCGAGCAGTACGTC. The encoded protein is CSARSGTSLGEQYV. The V and J genes are TRBV20-1 and TRBJ2-7, with 9 bases identical to TRBD2. Germline V gene sequence: CDR1 DFQATT, CDR2 SNEGSKA (reference sequence). V lost 3 bases and J lost 6; bases outside the gene matches: 9. The CDR3 length is 14 residues.

For the CDR3, the DNA is TGTGCCAGCAGCTTCCGCTCAGGGACAAACACCATATATTTT. Encoded protein: CASSFRSGTNTIYF. The chain combines TRBV7-8 with TRBJ1-3, with a tentative D call TRBD1 (5 bases). The ends were cut back, 3 bases at V and 6 bases at J, with 12 bases in the middle. This CDR3 region has 14 residues. Germline V gene lookup returns CDR1 SGHVS and CDR2 FQNEAQ.

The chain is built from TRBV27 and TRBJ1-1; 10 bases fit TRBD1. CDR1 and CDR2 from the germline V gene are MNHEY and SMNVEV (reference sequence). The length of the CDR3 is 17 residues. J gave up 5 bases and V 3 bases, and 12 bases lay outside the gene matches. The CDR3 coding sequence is TGTGCCAGCAGTTTTCTCCTAGGGACAGGGGCGAATACTGAAGCTTTCTTT. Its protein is CASSFLLGTGANTEAFF.

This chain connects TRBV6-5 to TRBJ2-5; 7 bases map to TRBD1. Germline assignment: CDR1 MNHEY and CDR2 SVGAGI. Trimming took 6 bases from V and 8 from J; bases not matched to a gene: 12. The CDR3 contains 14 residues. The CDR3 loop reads CASSLTGTVHTQYF. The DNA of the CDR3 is TGTGCCAGCAGCCTTACCGGGACAGTTCATACCCAGTACTTC.

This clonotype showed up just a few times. The CDR3 reads CASSLGGGAEQYF. CDR3 nucleotides: TGTGCCAGCAGTTTAGGGGGAGGGGCCGAGCAGTACTTC. The V call is TRBV12-3 or TRBV12-4, the J call TRBJ2-7; 7 positions agree with TRBD2. The trim removed 1 base at V and 6 bases at J, leaving 3 bases unmatched. This CDR3 spans 13 amino acids.

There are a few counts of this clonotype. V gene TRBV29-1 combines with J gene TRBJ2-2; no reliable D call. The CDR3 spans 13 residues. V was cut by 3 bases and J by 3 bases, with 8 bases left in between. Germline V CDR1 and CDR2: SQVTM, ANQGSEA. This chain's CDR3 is CSVDKQHTGELFF. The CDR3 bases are TGCAGCGTTGATAAACAGCACACCGGGGAGCTGTTTTTT.

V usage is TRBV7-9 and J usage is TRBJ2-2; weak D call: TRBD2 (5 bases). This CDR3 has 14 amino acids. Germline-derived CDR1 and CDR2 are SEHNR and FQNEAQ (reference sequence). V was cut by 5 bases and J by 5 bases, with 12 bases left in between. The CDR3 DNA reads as TGTGCCAGCAGCGACTACCGCGGGACCGGGGAGCTGTTTTTT. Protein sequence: CASSDYRGTGELFF.

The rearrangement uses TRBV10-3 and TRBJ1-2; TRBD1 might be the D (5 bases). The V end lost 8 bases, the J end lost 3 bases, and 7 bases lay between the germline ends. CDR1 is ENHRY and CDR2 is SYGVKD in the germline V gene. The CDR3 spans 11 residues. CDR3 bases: TGTGCCATCGTGGGGGACTATGGCTACACCTTC. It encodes CAIVGDYGYTF.

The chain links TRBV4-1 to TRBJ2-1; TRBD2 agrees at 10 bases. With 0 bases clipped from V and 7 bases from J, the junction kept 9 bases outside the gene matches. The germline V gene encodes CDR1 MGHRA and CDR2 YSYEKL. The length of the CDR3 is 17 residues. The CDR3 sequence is CASSQDFSGGIGNEQFF. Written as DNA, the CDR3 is TGCGCCAGCAGCCAAGATTTTAGCGGGGGGATTGGGAATGAGCAGTTCTTC.

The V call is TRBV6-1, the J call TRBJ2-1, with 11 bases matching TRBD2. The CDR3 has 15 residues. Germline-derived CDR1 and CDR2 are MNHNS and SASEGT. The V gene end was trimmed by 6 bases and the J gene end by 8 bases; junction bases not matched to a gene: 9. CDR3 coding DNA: TGTGCCAGCAGCCGACTAGCGGGGAGTGGCGATGAGCAGTTCTTC. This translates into CASSRLAGSGDEQFF.

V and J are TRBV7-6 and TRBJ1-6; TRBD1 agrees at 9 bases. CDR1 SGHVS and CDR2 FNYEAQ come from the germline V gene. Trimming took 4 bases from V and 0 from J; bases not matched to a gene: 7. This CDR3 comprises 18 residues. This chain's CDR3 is CASSWDREGSSYNSPLHF. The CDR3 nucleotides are TGTGCCAGCAGCTGGGACAGGGAAGGAAGCTCCTATAATTCACCCCTCCACTTT.

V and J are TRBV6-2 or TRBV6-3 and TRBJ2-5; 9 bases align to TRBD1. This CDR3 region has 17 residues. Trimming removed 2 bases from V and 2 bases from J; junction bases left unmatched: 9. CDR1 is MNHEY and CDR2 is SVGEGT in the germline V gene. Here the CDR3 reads CASSYALDRGLQETQYF. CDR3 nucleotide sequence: TGTGCCAGCAGTTACGCTCTGGACAGGGGTCTGCAAGAGACCCAGTACTTC.